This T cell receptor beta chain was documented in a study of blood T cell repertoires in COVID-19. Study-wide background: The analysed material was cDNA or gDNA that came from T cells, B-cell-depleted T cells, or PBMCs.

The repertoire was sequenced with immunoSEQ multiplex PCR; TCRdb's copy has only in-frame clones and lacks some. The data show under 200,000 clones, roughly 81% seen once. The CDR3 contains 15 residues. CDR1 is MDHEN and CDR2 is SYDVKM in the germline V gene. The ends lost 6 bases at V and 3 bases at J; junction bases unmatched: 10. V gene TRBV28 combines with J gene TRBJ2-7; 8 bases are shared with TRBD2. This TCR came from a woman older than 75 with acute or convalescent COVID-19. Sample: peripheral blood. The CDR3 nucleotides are TGTGCCAGCAGCCGGCAGGCTAGCGGGTACTACGAGCAGTACTTC. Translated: CASSRQASGYYEQYF.